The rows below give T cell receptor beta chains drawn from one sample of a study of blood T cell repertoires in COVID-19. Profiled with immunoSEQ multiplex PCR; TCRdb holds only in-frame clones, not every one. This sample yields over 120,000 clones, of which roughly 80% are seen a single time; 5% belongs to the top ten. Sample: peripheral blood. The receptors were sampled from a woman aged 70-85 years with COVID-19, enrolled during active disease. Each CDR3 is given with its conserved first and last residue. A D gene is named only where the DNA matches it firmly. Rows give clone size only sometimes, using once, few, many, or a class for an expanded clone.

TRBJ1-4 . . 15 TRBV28 TGTGCCAGCAGTCTCTCCGCAGGGGTAGGGGAAAAACTGTTTTTT CASSLSAGVGEKLFF
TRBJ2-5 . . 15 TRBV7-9 TGTGCCAGCAGCTTCGATCAGGGTATTGGGGAGACCCAGTACTTC CASSFDQGIGETQYF
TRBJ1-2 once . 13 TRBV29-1 TGCAGCGTTTCCCCTCCGGGGTCCTATGGCTACACCTTC CSVSPPGSYGYTF
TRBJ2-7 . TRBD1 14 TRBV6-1 TGTGCCAGCAGTTCGGGACAGGTAGTGTACGAGCAGTACTTC CASSSGQVVYEQYF
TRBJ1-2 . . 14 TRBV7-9 TGTGCCAGTAGCCCGCAAAAGGCGGGAAGTGGCTACACCTTC CASSPQKAGSGYTF
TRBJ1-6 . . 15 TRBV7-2 TGTGCCAGCAGCTTAGGTAGTAGCGTAGGTTCACCCCTCCACTTT CASSLGSSVGSPLHF
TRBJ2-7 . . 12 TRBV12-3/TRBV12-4 TGTGCCAGCAGCACAGGCTCCTACGAGCAGTACTTC CASSTGSYEQYF
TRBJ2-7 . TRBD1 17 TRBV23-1 TGCGCCAGCAGTCATTCACGCCTTACGACAGGGTGGGACGAGCAGTACTTC CASSHSRLTTGWDEQYF
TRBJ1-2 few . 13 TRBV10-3 TGTGCCATCAAGTCGGCGCAGGGTTCGGGCTACACCTTC CAIKSAQGSGYTF
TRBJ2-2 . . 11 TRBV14 TGTGCCAGCAGCCAAGTCGGGGGGCTGTTTTTT CASSQVGGLFF
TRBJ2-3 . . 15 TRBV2 TGTGCCAGCAGCAGGCAGGGGACCCTCGCAGATACGCAGTATTTT CASSRQGTLADTQYF
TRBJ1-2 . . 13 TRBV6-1 TGTGCCAGCAGTCACACAGGGAGCTATGGCTACACCTTC CASSHTGSYGYTF
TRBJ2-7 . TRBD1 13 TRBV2 TGTGCCAGCAGGGCGACAGGGGGTGGCGAGCAGTACTTC CASRATGGGEQYF
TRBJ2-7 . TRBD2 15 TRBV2 TGTGCCAGCACCCATCCTCGCGGGGGGGCCTACGAGCAGTACTTC CASTHPRGGAYEQYF
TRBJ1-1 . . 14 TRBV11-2 TGTGCCAGCAGCTTACAGGGTCCGAATACTGAAGCTTTCTTT CASSLQGPNTEAFF
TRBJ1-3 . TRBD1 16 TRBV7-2 TGTGCCAGCAGCCCTCAAGGGACAGGGTACGGAAACACCATATATTTT CASSPQGTGYGNTIYF
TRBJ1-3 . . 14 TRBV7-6 TGTGCCAGCAGCTTACAGACAGAAGGAAACACCATATATTTT CASSLQTEGNTIYF
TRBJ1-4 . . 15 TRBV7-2 TGTGCCAGCAGCCGTCTTTTGGGGGCTGATGAAAAACTGTTTTTT CASSRLLGADEKLFF
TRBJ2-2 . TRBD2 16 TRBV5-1 TGCGCCAGCAGCGTCCAGCGGGGGAAGGGCACCGGGGAGCTGTTTTTT CASSVQRGKGTGELFF
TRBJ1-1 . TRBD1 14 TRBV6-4 TGTGCCAGCAGGGACACTGACAGGGGCACTGAAGCTTTCTTT CASRDTDRGTEAFF
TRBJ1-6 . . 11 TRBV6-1 TGTGCCAGCAGTGAAGTATCACCCCTCCACTTT CASSEVSPLHF
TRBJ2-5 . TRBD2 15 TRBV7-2 TGTGCCAGCAGCTCCCACAGCGGGGGGGTTGAGACCCAGTACTTC CASSSHSGGVETQYF
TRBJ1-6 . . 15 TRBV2 TGTGCCAGCAGTGGACAGCATGGTGTGGGTTCACCCCTCCACTTT CASSGQHGVGSPLHF
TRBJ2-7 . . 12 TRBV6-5 TGTGCCAGTAGACAGTTCTCCTGCGAGCAGTACTTC CASRQFSCEQYF
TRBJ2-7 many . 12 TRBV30 TGTGCCTGGAGAATATCCCCCTACGAGCAGTACTTC CAWRISPYEQYF
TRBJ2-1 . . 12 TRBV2 TGTGCCAGCAGTCCCAGGGGATATGAGCAGTTCTTC CASSPRGYEQFF
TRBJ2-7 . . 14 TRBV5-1 TGCGCCAGCAGCTCGGGGGAAGCTTCCTACGAGCAGTACTTC CASSSGEASYEQYF
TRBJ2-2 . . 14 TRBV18 TGTGCCAGCTCACCGGACAGAAACACCGGGGAGCTGTTTTTT CASSPDRNTGELFF
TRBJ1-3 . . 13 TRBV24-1 TGTGCCACTGCTTCAGGCTCTGGAAACACCATATATTTT CATASGSGNTIYF
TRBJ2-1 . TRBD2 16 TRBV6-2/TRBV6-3 TGTGCCAGCACCCCGCTGGGACTAGCTGCCTACGATGAGCAGTTCTTC CASTPLGLAAYDEQFF
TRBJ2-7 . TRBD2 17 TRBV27 TGTGCCAGCAGTTTATCGGGGGGTAGCGGGGGCGCCAAACGTCTGTACTTC CASSLSGGSGGAKRLYF
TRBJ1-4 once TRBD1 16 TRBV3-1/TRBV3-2 TGTGCCAGCAGCCAAGTCCTAACAGGGGGAATCGAAAAACTGTTTTTT CASSQVLTGGIEKLFF
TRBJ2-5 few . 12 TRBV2 TGTGCCAGCAGCTCCCAGGGAGAGACCCAGTACTTC CASSSQGETQYF
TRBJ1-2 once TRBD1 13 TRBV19 TGTGCCAGTATAGGAGGACAGGCCTATGGCTACACCTTC CASIGGQAYGYTF
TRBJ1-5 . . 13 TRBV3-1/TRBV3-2 TGTGCCAGCAGCCAAGATCTCAATCAGCCCCAGCATTTT CASSQDLNQPQHF
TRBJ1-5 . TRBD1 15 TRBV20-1 TGCAGTGCTAGTTATGTTCAGGGGGCTAATCAGCCCCAGCATTTT CSASYVQGANQPQHF
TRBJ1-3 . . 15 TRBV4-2 TGTGCCAGCAGCCAGGACCAGGGTGGTGGAAACACCATATATTTT CASSQDQGGGNTIYF
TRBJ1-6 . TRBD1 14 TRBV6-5 TGTGCCAGCAGAGGGACAGGGTATAATTCACCCCTCCACTTT CASRGTGYNSPLHF
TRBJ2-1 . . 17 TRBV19 TGTGCCAGTAGTCTACCCCCGTCCCTTAGCTCCTACAATGAGCAGTTCTTC CASSLPPSLSSYNEQFF
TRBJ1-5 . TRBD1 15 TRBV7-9 TGTGCCAGCAGTTCGGACAGGGAGGCTGGTCAGCCCCAGCATTTT CASSSDREAGQPQHF
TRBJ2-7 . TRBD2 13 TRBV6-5 TGTGCCAGCAGCCGGGGGGGCCAATACGAGCAGTACTTC CASSRGGQYEQYF
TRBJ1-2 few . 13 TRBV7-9 TGTGCCAGCAACGAACAGGAGATGTATGGCTACACCTTC CASNEQEMYGYTF
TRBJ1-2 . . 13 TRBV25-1 TGTGCCAGCAGTACGGGGGGATGGAATGGCTACACCTTC CASSTGGWNGYTF
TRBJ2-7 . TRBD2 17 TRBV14 TGTGCCAGCAGCCGCAAAGGCGTAGGTAGCGGGGGTGCCGAGCAGTACTTC CASSRKGVGSGGAEQYF
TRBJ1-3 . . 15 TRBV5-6 TGTGCCAGCAGCTCCGAAGAGGGAACTGGAAACACCATATATTTT CASSSEEGTGNTIYF
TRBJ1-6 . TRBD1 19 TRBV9 TGTGCCAGCAGCGAGGCCCCTTTTGGACAGGGGGCGGATAATTCACCCCTCCACTTT CASSEAPFGQGADNSPLHF
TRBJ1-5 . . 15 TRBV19 TGTGCCAGTACGAGGGTAGGGGGAGGCAATCAGCCCCAGCATTTT CASTRVGGGNQPQHF
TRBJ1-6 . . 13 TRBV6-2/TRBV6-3 TGTGCCAGCAGTCAAAATCTAAGAGGACTCCTCCACTTT CASSQNLRGLLHF
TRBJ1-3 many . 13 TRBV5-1 TGCGCCAGCAGAGCTTCCTCTGGAAACACCATATATTTT CASRASSGNTIYF
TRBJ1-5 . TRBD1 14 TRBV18 TGTGCCAGCTCACCCCAGGGGGAAAGCCAGCCCCAGCATTTT CASSPQGESQPQHF
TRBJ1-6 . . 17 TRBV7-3 TGTGCCAGCAGCTCACGGACAGAGAGCTCCTATAATTCACCCCTCCACTTT CASSSRTESSYNSPLHF
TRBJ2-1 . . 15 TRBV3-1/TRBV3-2 TGTGCCAGCAGCCCTAGAAGCCTGACTAGCAATGAGCAGTTCTTC CASSPRSLTSNEQFF
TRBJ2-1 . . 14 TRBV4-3 TGCGCCAGCAGCCACCAACTTAACTTGAATGAGCAGTTCTTC CASSHQLNLNEQFF
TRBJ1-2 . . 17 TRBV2 TGTGCCAGCAGTGAAGCGGACACCCTTTGGTCGAACTATGGCTACACCTTC CASSEADTLWSNYGYTF
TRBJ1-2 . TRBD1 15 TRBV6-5 TGTGCCAGCAGTTACTCCCTCACGACAGGGGATGGCTACACCTTC CASSYSLTTGDGYTF
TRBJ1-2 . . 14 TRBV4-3 TGCGCCAGCAGCCAATTGACAGCTAACTATGGCTACACCTTC CASSQLTANYGYTF
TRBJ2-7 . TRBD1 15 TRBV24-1 TGTGCCACCAGTACGGGTTGGGACAGTACCTACGAGCAGTACTTC CATSTGWDSTYEQYF
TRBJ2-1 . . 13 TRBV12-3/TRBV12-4 TGTGCCAGCCGTCAGTCCCCCTACAATGAGCAGTTCTTC CASRQSPYNEQFF
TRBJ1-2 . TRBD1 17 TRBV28 TGTGCCATTCCAGACCAGGGGGCGAAGAACCTGAACTATGGCTACACCTTC CAIPDQGAKNLNYGYTF
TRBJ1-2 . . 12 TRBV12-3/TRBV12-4 TGTGCCAGCAGTCGAGGTGAGAGTGGCTACACCTTC CASSRGESGYTF